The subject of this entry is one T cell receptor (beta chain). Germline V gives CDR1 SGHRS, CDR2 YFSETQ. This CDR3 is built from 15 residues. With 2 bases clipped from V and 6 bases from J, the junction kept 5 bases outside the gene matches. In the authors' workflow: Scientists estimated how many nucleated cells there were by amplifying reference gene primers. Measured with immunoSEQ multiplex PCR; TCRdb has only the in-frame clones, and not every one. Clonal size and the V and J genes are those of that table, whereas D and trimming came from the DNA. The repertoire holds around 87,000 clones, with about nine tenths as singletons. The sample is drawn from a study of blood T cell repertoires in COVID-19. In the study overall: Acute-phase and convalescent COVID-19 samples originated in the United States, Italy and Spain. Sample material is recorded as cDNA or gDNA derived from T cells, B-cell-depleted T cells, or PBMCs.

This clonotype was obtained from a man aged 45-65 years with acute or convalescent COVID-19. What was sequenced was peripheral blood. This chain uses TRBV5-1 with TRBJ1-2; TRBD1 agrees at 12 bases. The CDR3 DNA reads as TGCGCCAGCAGCTTAATGGGACAGGGGGCGCATGGCTACACCTTC. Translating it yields CASSLMGQGAHGYTF.